These 7 T cell receptor beta chains originate from one sample sequenced in a study of response to subunit inactivated influenza vaccine. One entry per CDR3 protein, called by TCRdb with MiXCR from the RT-PCR reads. The data contain about 610,000 distinct CDR3 sequences, 13% to 15% of them singletons. The source was PBMCs from blood, collected 11 to 12 days after vaccination. The source is a man aged 50 to 59 who received an inactivated influenza vaccine.

This clonotype was detected only a few times. The chain combines TRBV2 with TRBJ1-4; the D is unclear. Between the trimmed V and J ends, which lost 6 bases and 7 bases, there was a span of 18 bases. There are 15 residues in the CDR3. Germline CDR1 SNHLY, CDR2 FYNNEI. DNA for the CDR3: TGTGCCAGCAGGCTGGCCACGTCCGGTGGTGAAAAACTGTTTTTT. It specifies CASRLATSGGEKLFF. Looking up the rest from reference TRBV2 and TRBJ1-4 gives the full variable domain: EPEVTQTPSHQVTQMGQEVILRCVPISNHLYFYWYRQILGQKVEFLVSFYNNEISEKSEIFDDQFSVERPDGSNFTLKIRSTKLEDSAMYFCASRLATSGGEKLFFGSGTQLSVL.

This clonotype was counted a few times. The chain has TRBV19 and TRBJ1-5; the D gene is possibly TRBD1 (6 bases). This CDR3 contains 17 residues. V dropped 2 bases and J dropped 0 bases, with 14 bases sitting between them. The germline V gene encodes CDR1 LNHDA and CDR2 SQIVND (reference sequence). CDR3 in DNA: TGTGCCAGTAGTATACCTGACAGGTTCCCTAGCAATCAGCCCCAGCATTTT. Translating gives CASSIPDRFPSNQPQHF.

This rearrangement joins TRBV20-1 to TRBJ1-5; perhaps TRBD1 as D (6 bases). CDR1 and CDR2 from the germline V gene are DFQATT and SNEGSKA (reference sequence). This CDR3 contains 14 residues. Trimming cost V 6 bases and J 0 bases, with 12 bases left between them. The CDR3 is CSARDINSNQPQHF. CDR3 in DNA: TGCAGTGCCAGGGACATTAATAGCAATCAGCCCCAGCATTTT.

This clonotype appeared a few times. V is TRBV6-5 and J is TRBJ1-4; D gene uncertain. Trimming pared 2 bases from V and 7 bases from J, leaving 11 bases between. CDR1 is MNHEY, CDR2 SVGAGI, per germline. The CDR3 is 14 residues long. CDR3 nucleotide sequence: TGTGCCAGCAGTTACAGGTTACGAGTTGAAAAACTGTTTTTT. Translation: CASSYRLRVEKLFF.

The chain links TRBV29-1 to TRBJ2-7; D is possibly TRBD1 (5 bases). The CDR3 is 14 residues long. The V gene's germline CDR1 is SQVTM and CDR2 ANQGSEA. Trimming took 5 bases from V and 3 from J, leaving 17 bases between them. The CDR3 bases are TGCAGCGTTTCCCTGTCAGGGCACAACTACGAGCAGTACTTC. Translated: CSVSLSGHNYEQYF.

The table lists this clonotype with a few counts. The J gene is TRBJ2-7, the V gene TRBV20-1; D is unresolved. Germline V CDR1 and CDR2: DFQATT, SNEGSKA (reference sequence). The CDR3 has 14 amino acids. Trimming cost V 4 bases and J 0 bases, with 13 bases left between them. The CDR3: CSAMSRVNSYEQYF. CDR3 nucleotides: TGCAGTGCTATGAGTAGAGTGAACTCCTACGAGCAGTACTTC.

This clonotype was seen a handful of times. The genes are TRBV27 and TRBJ2-1, with TRBD2 identical over 10 bases. Losses at the gene ends were 1 base for V and 9 bases for J; bases not matched to a gene: 6. There are 15 residues in the CDR3. Germline values: CDR1 MNHEY, CDR2 SMNVEV (reference sequence). CDR3 amino acids: CASSLWSSGGSEQFF. The CDR3 DNA follows: TGTGCCAGCAGTTTATGGTCTAGCGGGGGTAGTGAGCAGTTCTTC.